The 6 T cell receptor beta chains given below trace back to one sample, sequenced in a study of cytomegalovirus exposure and HLA in healthy donors. PCR used 60 Vbeta primers and 13 Jbeta primers. This table comes from immunoSEQ multiplex PCR, and its TCRdb copy is limited to in-frame clones, with some not included. The sample lists about 190,000 clones, approximately 83% seen once, with approximately 1.2% in the top ten. The sequenced sample consisted of PBMCs. The receptor source for this set is a boy aged 2 to 10 in good health and CMV-seronegative.

The gene calls are TRBV13 and TRBJ2-6; D possibly corresponds to TRBD2 (6 bases). V shed 3 bases and J shed 4 bases, with 13 bases lying between them. The CDR3 runs 16 residues. CDR1 is PRHDT and CDR2 is FYEKMQ in the germline V gene (reference sequence). For the CDR3, the DNA is TGTGCCAGCAGCTTTGGGGAGGTGAGAGGGGCCAACGTCCTGACTTTC. Translating it yields CASSFGEVRGANVLTF.

The chain is built from TRBV6-6 and TRBJ1-2, with D perhaps TRBD1 (6 bases). The germline gives CDR1 MNHNY, CDR2 SVGAGI (reference sequence). CDR3 size: 14 residues. Trimming shortened V by 8 bases and J by 3 bases, and 16 bases separated the two germline ends. CDR3 coding DNA: TGTGCCAGCCGAATACAGGGCACCGACTATGGCTACACCTTC. This gives the protein CASRIQGTDYGYTF.

The chain has TRBV6-5 and TRBJ1-1, with TRBD1 identical over 11 bases. The V and J ends lost 6 bases and 4 bases, in that order; junction bases with no gene match: 7. Germline CDR1 MNHEY, CDR2 SVGAGI. The CDR3 length is 15 residues. CDR3: CASRRDRGGATEAFF. For the CDR3, the DNA is TGTGCCAGCAGAAGGGACAGGGGGGGCGCCACTGAAGCTTTCTTT.

This clone was observed a single time. The chain couples TRBV5-6 to TRBJ1-6; D unresolved. Trimming pared 2 bases from V and 0 bases from J, leaving 12 bases between. Per germline, CDR1 SGHDT and CDR2 YYEEEE. The CDR3 length is 17 residues. The CDR3 here is CASSLKGGSSYNSPLHF. CDR3 nucleotides: TGTGCCAGCAGCTTAAAGGGTGGGAGCTCCTATAATTCACCCCTCCACTTT.

The V and J genes are TRBV5-6 and TRBJ2-5; the match to TRBD2 covers 12 bases. J gave up 4 bases and V 0 bases, and 7 bases lay outside the gene matches. Germline assignment: CDR1 SGHDT and CDR2 YYEEEE. The CDR3 extends over 17 amino acids. CDR3 region: CASSLGPLLAGGETQYF. The CDR3 DNA follows: TGTGCCAGCAGCTTGGGACCTTTACTAGCGGGAGGAGAGACCCAGTACTTC. Together with reference TRBV5-6 and TRBJ2-5, the CDR3 gives the full variable domain: DAGVTQSPTHLIKTRGQQVTLRCSPKSGHDTVSWYQQALGQGPQFIFQYYEEEERQRGNFPDRFSGHQFPNYSSELNVNALLLGDSALYLCASSLGPLLAGGETQYFGPGTRLLVL.

This clone was seen more than once but under ten times. The genes are TRBV2 and TRBJ1-1, with D uncertain. The V gene's germline CDR1 is SNHLY and CDR2 FYNNEI. This CDR3 has 14 residues. V lost 3 bases and J lost 2, with 10 bases in between. The CDR3 region has the DNA TGTGCCAGCAGTGATAACAGTCGAAACACTGAAGCTTTCTTT. Its translation: CASSDNSRNTEAFF.